This T cell receptor beta chain was obtained from a study of molecular identifiers for immune sequencing clone quantification. Every naive CD8 library was made from between roughly 17,000 and 1,000,000 sorted cells with 10%, 30% or 50% RNA. The CDR3 covers 17 residues. Germline loops: CDR1 LNHDA, CDR2 SQIVND (reference sequence). One entry per CDR3 protein results from TCRdb running MiXCR on the PCR reads. The data hold about 320,000 distinct CDR3 sequences, with about 21% observed a single time. Worth noting for this clonotype: The junction departs from the called germline gene at one end, perhaps through a read error.

The sequenced sample consisted of naive CD8+ T cells from blood, with Jurkat cell RNA spiked in. As for subset: FACS-sorted CD8+CD4-CCR7+CD45RA+ naive T cells. The V and J genes are TRBV19 and TRBJ2-3, with D hard to call. The TCR comes from a human donor in good health. Some libraries in this study had Jurkat cell RNA spiked in. Here the CDR3 reads CASGILGLTPSTDTQYF. The CDR3 DNA reads as TGTGCCAGTGGTATACTCGGCCTAACCCCTAGCACAGATACGCAGTATTTT.